This T cell receptor (beta chain) was identified in a study of blood T cells in healthy people across ages. With a J-beta primer mix and a sample-barcoded 5' primer, a second PCR ran 7 to 11 cycles. Each cDNA molecule was tagged by a template-switch adaptor that had 12 random nucleotides. MiXCR, run by TCRdb on the 5' RACE reads, gives a single entry per CDR3 protein. The sample lists 1,500,000 or so distinct CDR3 sequences, less than 45% seen once, with approximately 4.1% in the top ten. This clonotype was observed a handful of times. The antigen is undetermined. The CDR3 is made up of 13 amino acids. The germline gives CDR1 DFQATT, CDR2 SNEGSKA (reference sequence). V was trimmed by 4 bases and J by 2 bases, leaving 11 bases between them. Study results and limitations: Across the age range, TCR beta diversity per million T cells fell in a roughly linear way.

The sequenced sample consisted of blood. This sequence was found in a young woman in good health. The rearrangement joins TRBV20-1 to TRBJ1-1, with D tentatively TRBD1 (5 bases). The CDR3 sequence is CSANGQGNTEAFF. The CDR3 DNA is TGCAGTGCTAACGGCCAGGGAAACACTGAAGCTTTCTTT.